This TCR beta chain was retrieved from a study of T cell responses to AZD1222 COVID-19 vaccine. This CDR3 contains 13 residues. J lost 8 bases, V lost 8 bases, and 7 bases had no gene match. Per the germline V gene, CDR1 is SNHLY and CDR2 is FYNNEI. TCRdb's copy holds only in-frame clones and misses some; the assay was immunoSEQ multiplex PCR. This sample carries around 130,000 clones, 92% of them seen once, and the ten largest clones take 0.85% to 1.2%. This TCR came from an adult who received the AZD1222 COVID-19 vaccine. The chain links TRBV2 to TRBJ1-4; 8 bases map to TRBD1. Sample: peripheral blood, taken 28 days after the second AZD1222 dose. The CDR3 DNA sequence: TGTGCCAGCTTGACAGGGGATTACGAAAAACTGTTTTTT. It encodes CASLTGDYEKLFF.